This is a list of T cell receptor beta chains from one sample in a study of cytomegalovirus exposure and HLA in healthy donors. Sequencing used immunoSEQ multiplex PCR; TCRdb keeps in-frame clones, though not all of them. The sample has around 300,000 clones; 80% to 90% are singletons. The sequenced sample was PBMCs. The receptors were gathered from a woman under 30 in good health and CMV-seronegative. CDR3s include the opening cysteine and the closing phenylalanine or tryptophan. D genes are given only for firm matches. The listing skips clone size in some rows; elsewhere it reads once, few, many or a size class.

d_gene | j_gene | v_gene | abundance | CDR3nt | CDR3aa
TRBD2 | TRBJ2-2 | TRBV27 | . | TGTGCCAGCAGTTTAACCCTAGCGGGTGGCCCCGGGGAGCTGTTTTTT | CASSLTLAGGPGELFF
. | TRBJ2-7 | TRBV28 | . | TGTGCCAGCAGTTTGGGTCGGGGGGAGCAGTACTTC | CASSLGRGEQYF
. | TRBJ1-4 | TRBV9 | . | TGTGCCAGCAGCGCGGGTCGGACTAATGAAAAACTGTTTTTT | CASSAGRTNEKLFF
. | TRBJ2-1 | TRBV11-2 | . | TGTGCCAGCAGCGCAACAGGGAGCTCCTACAATGAGCAGTTCTTC | CASSATGSSYNEQFF
TRBD1 | TRBJ1-2 | TRBV29-1 | . | TGCAGCGTTCCCATAGGAGGGGACAGCTTATATGGCTACACCTTC | CSVPIGGDSLYGYTF
TRBD1 | TRBJ1-1 | TRBV30 | . | TGTGCCCTATTACAGGGGGCGGCTGGCACTGAAGCTTTCTTT | CALLQGAAGTEAFF
. | TRBJ1-4 | TRBV29-1 | . | TGCAGCGTCGACGGGAAGGGTAATGAAAAACTGTTTTTT | CSVDGKGNEKLFF
. | TRBJ2-7 | TRBV6-4 | . | TGTGCCAGCAGTGTCCCGGCGGGGATCCCCTCCTACGAGCAGTACTTC | CASSVPAGIPSYEQYF
TRBD1 | TRBJ2-5 | TRBV11-1 | . | TGTGCCAGCAGCTTAGGCAGGGACAGGAGGAAAGAGACCCAGTACTTC | CASSLGRDRRKETQYF
TRBD2 | TRBJ2-1 | TRBV10-3 | . | TGTGCCACCAAGACTAGCGGGAGTCGGGATGAGCAGTTCTTC | CATKTSGSRDEQFF
. | TRBJ1-2 | TRBV7-3 | . | TGTGCCAGCAGCTCCTACGCGGGGGCGGATGGCTACACCTTC | CASSSYAGADGYTF
TRBD2 | TRBJ2-3 | TRBV4-1 | . | TGCGCCAGCAGGCAACTAGCGGGGGGTACAGATACGCAGTATTTT | CASRQLAGGTDTQYF
TRBD2 | TRBJ2-1 | TRBV27 | . | TGTGCCAGTCATGCCGGGACTAGCGGGACCTATGAGCAGTTCTTC | CASHAGTSGTYEQFF
. | TRBJ2-2 | TRBV10-1 | . | TGCGCCAGCAGGGACAACAGGGTCACCGGGGAGCTGTTTTTT | CASRDNRVTGELFF
TRBD1 | TRBJ1-2 | TRBV5-1 | . | TGCGCCAGCAGCTTGACAGGGGGCTCGAATGGCTACACCTTC | CASSLTGGSNGYTF
TRBD1 | TRBJ2-7 | TRBV7-8 | . | TGTGCCAGCAGCCTTTACAGGGGGCTTGACTACGAGCAGTACTTC | CASSLYRGLDYEQYF
. | TRBJ2-1 | TRBV7-3 | . | TGTGCCAGCAGCGAGGACTTACCGGGGGAGCAGTTCTTC | CASSEDLPGEQFF
. | TRBJ1-4 | TRBV4-3 | . | TGCGCCAGCAGCCAAGATTCAGGGAAGGATGAAAAACTGTTTTTT | CASSQDSGKDEKLFF
TRBD2 | TRBJ2-7 | TRBV29-1 | . | TGCAGCGTGTACCGGGACTATACCTACGAGCAGTACTTC | CSVYRDYTYEQYF
. | TRBJ1-2 | TRBV29-1 | once | TGCAGCGTCATCTCCCTTCGGGACAACGTCCACTATGGCTACACCTTC | CSVISLRDNVHYGYTF
. | TRBJ1-2 | TRBV2 | . | TGTGCCAGCACCCCGGAAGGGGACTATGGCTACACCTTC | CASTPEGDYGYTF
TRBD1 | TRBJ2-5 | TRBV5-6 | . | TGTGCCAGCAGCAGTGGGACAGGGCTATCGGAGACCCAGTACTTC | CASSSGTGLSETQYF
TRBD1 | TRBJ2-5 | TRBV7-2 | . | TGTGCCAGCAGCTTAGCCTCAGGGGGGACCCAGTACTTC | CASSLASGGTQYF
TRBD1 | TRBJ1-2 | TRBV25-1 | few | TGTGCCAGTGCGACAGGGAACTATGGCTACACCTTC | CASATGNYGYTF
. | TRBJ2-3 | TRBV5-1 | . | TGCGCCAGCAGCTTGGTCCCGAGTAGCACAGATACGCAGTATTTT | CASSLVPSSTDTQYF
TRBD1 | TRBJ2-7 | TRBV9 | . | TGTGCCAGCAGCGGGCGATGGATGGGACAGGTTCTCTACGAGCAGTACTTC | CASSGRWMGQVLYEQYF
TRBD2 | TRBJ2-1 | TRBV5-6 | . | TGTGCCAGCAGCTTGGAGGTGGGAGGACTAGCGGGAGTGGAGCAGTTCTTC | CASSLEVGGLAGVEQFF
TRBD2 | TRBJ2-7 | TRBV19 | . | TGTGCCAGTACCCCCCAAGGGACTAGCGGCTTCTACGAGCAGTACTTC | CASTPQGTSGFYEQYF
. | TRBJ1-5 | TRBV11-2 | . | TGTGCCAGCAGCTTAGGACAGAACAATCAGCCCCAGCATTTT | CASSLGQNNQPQHF
TRBD1 | TRBJ1-6 | TRBV19 | few | TGTGCCAGCAGACCCTTTGACAGGGGCAATTCACCCCTCCACTTT | CASRPFDRGNSPLHF
. | TRBJ2-6 | TRBV5-1 | . | TGCGCCAGCTGCCCTGACATCTCTGGGGCCAACGTCCTGACTTTC | CASCPDISGANVLTF
TRBD2 | TRBJ2-1 | TRBV19 | . | TGTGCCATTGGGACTAGCGGAAGCTCCTACAATGAGCAGTTCTTC | CAIGTSGSSYNEQFF
TRBD2 | TRBJ2-3 | TRBV5-1 | once | TGCGCCAGCAGCTTGGGACTAGCGATAACCACAGATACGCAGTATTTT | CASSLGLAITTDTQYF
. | TRBJ1-3 | TRBV4-1 | . | TGCGCCAGCAGCCAGGTACAGGAGTTGCACACCATATATTTT | CASSQVQELHTIYF
. | TRBJ2-7 | TRBV13 | . | TGTGCCAGCAGTACGGGAGAATTATACGAGCAGTACTTC | CASSTGELYEQYF
. | TRBJ1-1 | TRBV6-5 | . | TGTGCCAGCAGCCCTGGGACACTGAACACTGAAGCTTTCTTT | CASSPGTLNTEAFF
TRBD1 | TRBJ1-4 | TRBV5-4 | . | TGTGCCAGCAGCGGAGGACAGGGTGGGGGTGAAAAACTGTTTTTT | CASSGGQGGGEKLFF
TRBD2 | TRBJ2-3 | TRBV5-1 | . | TGCGCCAGCAGCTCCGGGACAGCGAGACTAGCGGGAGAACCAGATACGCAGTATTTT | CASSSGTARLAGEPDTQYF
. | TRBJ2-2 | TRBV4-3 | . | TGCGCCAGCAGCCAGGAGACTAGTTTCACCGGGGAGCTGTTTTTT | CASSQETSFTGELFF
TRBD2 | TRBJ2-3 | TRBV9 | . | TGTGCCAGCAGCGTAGGGTTACTAGCGGGAGAATTAGATACGCAGTATTTT | CASSVGLLAGELDTQYF
TRBD2 | TRBJ2-1 | TRBV9 | . | TGTGCCAGCAGCGTAGCACTAGCGGGATTAGCGGGAAATGAGCAGTTCTTC | CASSVALAGLAGNEQFF
. | TRBJ1-2 | TRBV4-1 | . | TGCGCCAGCAGCCCAGAACAGGGAGTCGGCTATGGCTACACCTTC | CASSPEQGVGYGYTF
TRBD1 | TRBJ2-7 | TRBV6-1 | . | TGTGCCAGCAGTGACCCGGGACAGAGCTCCTACGAGCAGTACTTC | CASSDPGQSSYEQYF
TRBD1 | TRBJ2-7 | TRBV19 | . | TGTGCCAGTAGTTGGTCCCGGGACAGGGGAGGCGAGCAGTACTTC | CASSWSRDRGGEQYF
. | TRBJ2-1 | TRBV27 | . | TGTGCCAGCAGTTTATCAAGGGGGGGCCAGTTCTTC | CASSLSRGGQFF
TRBD1 | TRBJ1-4 | TRBV5-4 | . | TGTGCCAGCAGCTCACCAGAGAGGACAGGGGTTGGAAAACTGTTTTTT | CASSSPERTGVGKLFF
. | TRBJ1-5 | TRBV28 | . | TGTGCCAGCCAACCCCAGGGTACGCGTCAGCCCCAGCATTTT | CASQPQGTRQPQHF
. | TRBJ2-7 | TRBV7-9 | . | TGTGCCAGCAGCTACATCGGGGAGCAGTACTTC | CASSYIGEQYF
TRBD2 | TRBJ2-7 | TRBV2 | . | TGTGCCAGCAGTGATCTAGCGGGAGGGCCTACCGAGCAGTACTTC | CASSDLAGGPTEQYF
. | TRBJ2-1 | TRBV5-4 | . | TGTGCCAGCAGCTTGACGGTCTCAAGCTCCTACAATGAGCAGTTCTTC | CASSLTVSSSYNEQFF
TRBD1 | TRBJ2-5 | TRBV5-1 | . | TGCGCCAGCAGCCCGCCGGACAGGGAAGAGACCCAGTACTTC | CASSPPDREETQYF
. | TRBJ1-3 | TRBV28 | . | TGTGCCAGCAGACAAAGACAGGTTCTCTCTGGAAACACCATATATTTT | CASRQRQVLSGNTIYF
. | TRBJ2-1 | TRBV5-1 | . | TGCGCCAGCAGCTTGGCCAGGCTCGTCAATGAGCAGTTCTTC | CASSLARLVNEQFF
TRBD1 | TRBJ1-6 | TRBV7-8 | many | TGTGCCAGCAGCCCTTCCCCCGGGACAGGGCATTCACCCCTCCACTTT | CASSPSPGTGHSPLHF
TRBD1 | TRBJ1-2 | TRBV5-6 | . | TGTGCCAGCAGCTTGTCTCTGTGGGCAGGGGGCGTCGATGGCTACACCTTC | CASSLSLWAGGVDGYTF